The 21 T cell receptor beta chains below were found in one sample sequenced in a study of shared clonotypes between healthy human individuals. The method was immunoSEQ multiplex PCR; TCRdb's version includes in-frame clones alone and lacks a portion of them. The sample has around 1.6 million clones, 95% to 99% seen once. The sequenced sample consisted of naive CD4+ T cells sorted from blood. The subset here: CD45RA+ positively selected. The origin of the receptors is a man aged 30 to 39 in good health.

This chain links TRBV6-6 with TRBJ2-3; 10 bases are a match to TRBD1. V was clipped by 5 bases and J by 1 base; unmatched bases: 3. Germline CDR1 is MNHNY and CDR2 is SVGAGI (reference sequence). The CDR3 length is 15 residues. The CDR3 sequence is CASSRTGGRTDTQYF. As DNA, the CDR3 is TGTGCCAGCAGTAGGACAGGGGGGCGCACAGATACGCAGTATTTT.

The V gene is TRBV2, the J gene TRBJ2-7, with a possible D match to TRBD2 (5 bases). Trimming took 4 bases from V and 7 from J, leaving 11 bases between them. This CDR3 spans 12 amino acids. Per germline, CDR1 SNHLY and CDR2 FYNNEI. Written as DNA, the CDR3 is TGTGCCAGCAGTGGACCGGAGCGGGAGCAGTACTTC. Its translation: CASSGPEREQYF.

The V gene is TRBV30, the J gene TRBJ2-1; TRBD1 aligns across 7 bases. Germline V lookup: CDR1 GTSNPN, CDR2 SVGIG (reference sequence). The CDR3 has 12 residues. J lost 8 bases, V lost 4 bases, and 5 bases had no gene match. The CDR3, as DNA: TGTGCCTGGACAAACAGGGGCTATGAGCAGTTCTTC. Protein product: CAWTNRGYEQFF. The whole variable domain, filled in from reference TRBV30 and TRBJ2-1, reads SQTIHQWPATLVQPVGSPLSLECTVEGTSNPNLYWYRQAAGRGLQLLFYSVGIGQISSEVPQNLSASRPQDRQFILSSKKLLLSDSGFYLCAWTNRGYEQFFGPGTRLTVL.

The rearrangement uses TRBV29-1 and TRBJ2-3; D is ambiguous. The CDR3 spans 11 residues. Germline V gives CDR1 SQVTM, CDR2 ANQGSEA. V shed 7 bases and J shed 1 base, with 6 bases lying between them. CDR3 nucleotides: TGCAGCGCCAAGGGCACAGATACGCAGTATTTT. It encodes CSAKGTDTQYF.

This sequence joins TRBV5-1 and TRBJ2-2; D is unclear. The length of the CDR3 is 16 residues. V lost 4 bases and J 1 base, leaving 14 bases between the germline ends. Germline V gives CDR1 SGHRS, CDR2 YFSETQ. The CDR3: CASSPAPTLNTGELFF. The CDR3 DNA sequence: TGCGCCAGCAGCCCGGCCCCAACATTGAACACCGGGGAGCTGTTTTTT.

The chain is built from TRBV11-2 and TRBJ2-1; 13 nucleotides agree with TRBD2. V lost 3 bases, J lost 7 bases, and 6 bases stayed unmatched. There are 16 residues in the CDR3. Germline CDR1 SGHAT, CDR2 FQNNGV. The CDR3 DNA follows: TGTGCCAGCAGCTTGGGACTAGCGGGACCTAGAAATGAGCAGTTCTTC. Its translation: CASSLGLAGPRNEQFF.

This clone occurred once. The chain combines TRBV28 with TRBJ2-5; TRBD2 is a possible D gene (6 bases). Germline V gene lookup returns CDR1 MDHEN and CDR2 SYDVKM. Deletions cut 10 bases from V and 1 base from J, with 16 bases between. The CDR3 consists of 14 residues. CDR3 loop: CAISRGGSQETQYF. The CDR3 DNA sequence: TGTGCCATCTCGAGGGGAGGTTCCCAAGAGACCCAGTACTTC.

V gene TRBV7-9 combines with J gene TRBJ2-1; D is ambiguous. The CDR3 totals 13 residues. Trimming pared 1 base from V and 9 bases from J, leaving 10 bases between. CDR1 is SEHNR and CDR2 is FQNEAQ in the germline V gene (reference sequence). The CDR3 region is CASSLEPASEQFF. Here the CDR3 DNA reads TGTGCCAGCAGCTTAGAACCAGCTAGTGAGCAGTTCTTC.

This chain uses TRBV10-2 with TRBJ2-7, with 7 bases identical to TRBD1. This CDR3 is built from 13 residues. With 6 bases clipped from V and 4 bases from J, the junction kept 6 bases outside the gene matches. CDR1 and CDR2 from the germline V gene are WSHSY and SAAADI. The CDR3 DNA is TGCGCCAGCAGGGTCGGACAGGCGTACGAGCAGTACTTC. This translates into CASRVGQAYEQYF.

The chain joins TRBV10-3 to TRBJ2-1, with 7 bases that match TRBD1. The CDR3 has 14 amino acids. V lost 6 bases and J lost 3; bases outside the gene matches: 5. CDR1 is ENHRY and CDR2 is SYGVKD in the germline V gene. The CDR3 here is CAIRTDRDYNEQFF. CDR3 nucleotides: TGTGCCATCAGAACAGACAGGGACTACAATGAGCAGTTCTTC.

The chain joins TRBV28 to TRBJ2-5; perhaps D is TRBD1 or TRBD2 (5 bases each). Germline V gene lookup returns CDR1 MDHEN and CDR2 SYDVKM. This CDR3 spans 13 amino acids. V was cut by 11 bases and J by 2 bases, with 15 bases left in between. CDR3 DNA sequence: TGTGCCTCCTATGGGACGTTTCAAGAGACCCAGTACTTC. The encoded protein is CASYGTFQETQYF.

The rearrangement joins TRBV15 to TRBJ2-7, with TRBD1 identical over 8 bases. Germline V gives CDR1 LNHNV, CDR2 YYDKDF (reference sequence). The CDR3 has 15 amino acids. The V segment lost 4 bases and the J segment 2 bases; nucleotides outside the gene matches: 7. CDR3 sequence reads: CATSIPGTGAYEQYF. In DNA, the CDR3 is TGTGCCACCAGCATTCCCGGGACAGGTGCCTACGAGCAGTACTTC.

This rearrangement joins TRBV11-2 to TRBJ2-4, with D hard to call. CDR3 length: 15 amino acids. Per germline, CDR1 SGHAT and CDR2 FQNNGV. Trimming shortened V by 1 base and J by 0 bases, and 7 bases separated the two germline ends. The CDR3 nucleotides are TGTGCCAGCAGCTTAGGACGGCTAGCCAAAAACATTCAGTACTTC. Translated, it gives CASSLGRLAKNIQYF.

The rearrangement links TRBV5-5 to TRBJ2-7, with TRBD1 matching over 8 bases. The J segment lost 5 bases and the V segment lost 1 base, leaving 11 bases of the junction unmatched. Germline loops: CDR1 SGHKS, CDR2 YYEKEE (reference sequence). The CDR3 is 16 amino acids. This CDR3 reads CASSLSFGQGQDEQYF. CDR3 DNA: TGTGCCAGCAGCTTGTCTTTTGGACAGGGCCAGGACGAGCAGTACTTC.

The V gene is TRBV14, the J gene TRBJ2-5, with TRBD2 matching over 9 bases. With V trimmed by 0 bases and J by 1 base, 3 bases remained unmatched. The CDR3 has 16 amino acids. CDR1 is SGHDN, CDR2 FVKESK, per germline. The CDR3 reads CASSQDPGLAQETQYF. The CDR3 bases are TGTGCCAGCAGCCAAGATCCGGGACTAGCCCAAGAGACCCAGTACTTC.

This sequence joins TRBV19 and TRBJ1-4; D is ambiguous. V gave up 5 bases and J gave up 7 bases, with 14 bases separating them. CDR1 is LNHDA, CDR2 SQIVND, per germline (reference sequence). The CDR3 runs 14 residues. The CDR3 DNA follows: TGTGCCAGTAGTCCCGGGCCGTTTAGTGAAAAACTGTTTTTT. Translated: CASSPGPFSEKLFF.

This chain joins TRBV7-8 and TRBJ1-2, with a possible D match to TRBD1 (5 bases). V was cut by 5 bases and J by 10 bases, with 26 bases left in between. The CDR3 length is 16 residues. CDR1 and CDR2 from the germline V gene are SGHVS and FQNEAQ. The CDR3 loop is CASSRWGPNPDRDYTF. CDR3 DNA: TGTGCCAGCAGCCGATGGGGCCCCAACCCGGATCGCGACTACACCTTC.

The chain carries TRBV6-1 and TRBJ2-3, with 7 bases matching TRBD2. Trimming at V came to 3 bases and at J to 1 base, leaving 4 bases not matched to a gene. Germline V gives CDR1 MNHNS, CDR2 SASEGT. The CDR3 spans 15 residues. The CDR3 nucleotides read TGTGCCAGCAGTGATATTCTAGCGGGCACAGATACGCAGTATTTT. Translated, it gives CASSDILAGTDTQYF.

The rearrangement links TRBV4-3 to TRBJ2-3, with TRBD1 identical over 7 bases. After removal of 4 bases from V and 4 bases from J, the junction contained 8 bases not matched to a gene. The CDR3 sequence is 15 residues long. Germline V gene sequence: CDR1 LGHNA, CDR2 YSLEER. The CDR3 region is CASSLQDREPDTQYF. The CDR3 bases are TGCGCCAGCAGCCTCCAAGACAGGGAGCCAGATACGCAGTATTTT.

Remarks on this clone: This specimen includes other DNA sequences encoding the same CDR3. J is TRBJ2-1 and V is TRBV20-1; D is possibly TRBD1 or TRBD2 (5 bases each). The germline V gene has CDR1 DFQATT and CDR2 SNEGSKA (reference sequence). This CDR3 contains 10 residues. Trimming cost V 5 bases and J 7 bases, with 6 bases left between them. DNA of the CDR3: TGCAGTGCTGGGGGAAATGAGCAGTTCTTC. Translation: CSAGGNEQFF.

The chain links TRBV20-1 to TRBJ2-7; no firm D call. The length of the CDR3 is 10 residues. Germline assignment: CDR1 DFQATT and CDR2 SNEGSKA (reference sequence). Trimming took 7 bases from V and 7 from J, leaving 11 bases between them. Written as DNA, the CDR3 is TGCAGTGTCTGGGTGCGGGAGCAGTACTTC. Residues: CSVWVREQYF.